A single sample is the source of the 20 T cell receptor beta chains below, sequenced in a study of CD8+CD57+ T cells in acquired aplastic anemia. Genomic DNA served as template for TCR beta VDJ and CDR3 profiling. Each CDR3 protein gets one entry after TCRdb re-called the reads with MiXCR. The sample lists approximately 98,000 distinct CDR3 sequences; around 53% were seen once. The sample was sorted CD4+, CD8+, or CD8+CD57+ T cells (not recorded which) from PBMCs. The receptors come from a human donor in good health, serving as a control.

The chain couples TRBV6-4 to TRBJ1-5, with unresolved D. Germline V gene sequence: CDR1 MRHNA, CDR2 SNTAGT. The V end lost 10 bases, the J end lost 4 bases, and 11 bases lay between the germline ends. The CDR3 is 12 amino acids. The DNA of the CDR3 is TGTGCCACCTCGGAGGATAATCAGCCCCAGCATTTT. Its translation is CATSEDNQPQHF.

The gene calls are TRBV27 and TRBJ1-5, with D possibly matching TRBD1 (6 bases). Germline V gene lookup returns CDR1 MNHEY and CDR2 SMNVEV (reference sequence). V was pared by 9 bases and J by 6 bases, with 18 bases between. CDR3 size: 14 residues. This CDR3 is CASGIGGLGQPQHF. The CDR3, as DNA: TGTGCCAGTGGTATTGGGGGCTTAGGTCAGCCCCAGCATTTT.

There are many counts of this clonotype. The CDR3 protein is CSARDSAGMVAGRLSYEQYF. The CDR3 DNA is TGCAGTGCTAGAGATTCGGCCGGTATGGTGGCGGGTCGCCTCTCCTACGAGCAGTACTTC. The chain links TRBV20-1 to TRBJ2-7; D perhaps matches TRBD2 (5 bases). This CDR3 has 20 amino acids. Germline CDR1 is DFQATT and CDR2 is SNEGSKA (reference sequence). V was cut by 0 bases and J by 0 bases, with 27 bases left in between.

The J gene is TRBJ2-7, the V gene TRBV4-2; possibly TRBD2 for D (6 bases). Germline V gene data show CDR1 as LGHNA and CDR2 as YNFKEQ. The CDR3 covers 13 residues. Trimming pared 5 bases from V and 5 bases from J, leaving 13 bases between. This CDR3 reads CASSAHTGDEQYF. The CDR3 DNA sequence: TGTGCCAGCAGCGCCCATACGGGGGACGAGCAGTACTTC.

This clonotype was detected many times. The rearrangement uses TRBV20-1 and TRBJ2-1; D is possibly TRBD1 (6 bases). Between the trimmed V and J ends, which lost 3 bases and 2 bases, there was a span of 8 bases. The CDR3 is made up of 13 amino acids. Germline V CDR1 and CDR2: DFQATT, SNEGSKA (reference sequence). The CDR3 reads CSASRGAYNEQFF. The DNA of the CDR3 is TGCAGTGCTAGCAGGGGTGCCTACAATGAGCAGTTCTTC.

Worth noting for this clonotype: Germline is not matched at one junction end, which may reflect a read error. The J gene is TRBJ2-7, the V gene TRBV25-1; 8 positions match TRBD1. CDR3 length equals 15 residues. Per the germline V gene, CDR1 is MGHDK and CDR2 is SYGVNS. DNA of the CDR3: TGTGCCAGCAGTGAAATGGACAGGGCTAACGACGAGCGGTACTTC. It encodes CASSEMDRANDERYF.

This clonotype is deemed medium-sized (0.01 to 0.1%). V is TRBV25-1 and J is TRBJ1-6; D may be TRBD1 (5 bases). Trimming took 3 bases from V and 7 from J, leaving 7 bases between them. Germline V CDR1 and CDR2: MGHDK, SYGVNS. There are 13 residues in the CDR3. CDR3 in DNA: TGTGCCAGCAGTGACCAGGGAAATTCACCCCTCCACTTT. It specifies CASSDQGNSPLHF. The full variable domain, rest sourced from reference TRBV25-1 and TRBJ1-6, is EADIYQTPRYLVIGTGKKITLECSQTMGHDKMYWYQQDPGMELHLIHYSYGVNSTEKGDLSSESTVSRIRTEHFPLTLESARPSHTSQYLCASSDQGNSPLHFGNGTRLTVT.

The V gene is TRBV9, the J gene TRBJ2-1, with 10 bases identical to TRBD2. This CDR3 has 14 residues. CDR1 is SGDLS, CDR2 YYNGEE, per germline. The junction had 4 bases not matched to a gene; V was cut back by 5 bases and J by 5 bases. The chain's CDR3 is CASRGTSENNEQFF. CDR3 in DNA: TGTGCCAGCAGGGGGACTAGCGAAAACAATGAGCAGTTCTTC.

The sample holds many counts of this clonotype. V is TRBV6-6 and J is TRBJ1-1; D ambiguous. Trimming removed 2 bases from V and 6 bases from J, with 7 bases in between. The CDR3 is 12 amino acids. The germline V gene has CDR1 MNHNY and CDR2 SVGAGI (reference sequence). For the CDR3, the DNA is TGTGCCAGCAGTTACGTTGACTCTGAAGCTTTCTTT. Translation: CASSYVDSEAFF.

The gene calls are TRBV12-3 or TRBV12-4 and TRBJ1-1; 11 nucleotides agree with TRBD1. Trimming at V came to 4 bases and at J to 3 bases, leaving 1 base not matched to a gene. The CDR3 is 14 amino acids. CDR3 in amino acids: CASSSGQGDTEAFF. The CDR3 bases are TGTGCCAGCAGTTCGGGACAGGGGGACACTGAAGCTTTCTTT.

The rearrangement links TRBV9 to TRBJ2-2, with D perhaps TRBD1 (5 bases). The CDR3 spans 15 residues. The germline V gene has CDR1 SGDLS and CDR2 YYNGEE. Trimming left V 3 bases short and J 7 bases short, with 16 bases between. In DNA form, the CDR3 reads TGTGCCAGCAGCGGGGAAGGCCGCAGGGACGGGGAGCTGTTTTTT. Translated, it gives CASSGEGRRDGELFF.

The chain combines TRBV29-1 with TRBJ2-4; TRBD2 agrees at 13 bases. Germline loops: CDR1 SQVTM, CDR2 ANQGSEA. With V trimmed by 6 bases and J by 8 bases, 1 base remained unmatched. This CDR3 is built from 12 residues. The chain's CDR3 is CSVGTSGDIQYF. CDR3 DNA sequence: TGCAGCGTCGGGACTAGCGGGGACATTCAGTACTTC.

The chain uses TRBV25-1 and TRBJ2-7, with D perhaps matching TRBD2 (7 bases). Trimming left V 4 bases short and J 5 bases short, with 15 bases between. CDR3 length: 14 residues. Germline-derived CDR1 and CDR2 are MGHDK and SYGVNS. CDR3 loop: CASSGGGSAHEQYF. The CDR3 DNA reads as TGTGCCAGCAGTGGGGGGGGCAGTGCCCACGAGCAGTACTTC.

V and J are TRBV5-5 and TRBJ2-1, with D tentatively TRBD2 (6 bases). Per the germline V gene, CDR1 is SGHKS and CDR2 is YYEKEE (reference sequence). V was shortened by 3 bases and J by 6 bases, with 13 bases between the two germline ends. The CDR3 runs 14 residues. CDR3 sequence: CASSSPRLVNEQFF. The DNA of the CDR3 is TGTGCCAGCAGCTCACCTCGACTAGTCAATGAGCAGTTCTTC.

A note on this clonotype: A much more abundant neighbour one base away suggests this may be a read error. The chain has TRBV6-1 and TRBJ1-1; D not certain. Deletions cut 8 bases from V and 6 bases from J, with 13 bases between. The CDR3 is made up of 12 amino acids. Germline lookup yields CDR1 MNHNS and CDR2 SASEGT. CDR3 nucleotide sequence: TGTGCCAGCTCCGAACATCACGCTGAAGCTTTCTTT. Its protein product is CASSEHHAEAFF.

The J gene is TRBJ1-4, the V gene TRBV27; 10 bases are shared with TRBD1. Germline lookup yields CDR1 MNHEY and CDR2 SMNVEV (reference sequence). The CDR3 covers 14 residues. The junction had 7 bases not matched to a gene; V was cut back by 4 bases and J by 11 bases. In DNA form, the CDR3 reads TGTGCCAGCAGTTCCGGGACAGGGGTTGGGAAACTGTTTTTT. Amino acid sequence: CASSSGTGVGKLFF. Looking up the rest from reference TRBV27 and TRBJ1-4 gives the full variable domain: EAQVTQNPRYLITVTGKKLTVTCSQNMNHEYMSWYRQDPGLGLRQIYYSMNVEVTDKGDVPEGYKVSRKEKRNFPLILESPSPNQTSLYFCASSSGTGVGKLFFGSGTQLSVL.

The rearrangement joins TRBV15 to TRBJ2-2, with D uncertain. In germline, CDR1 is LNHNV, CDR2 YYDKDF (reference sequence). Trimming shortened V by 1 base and J by 6 bases, and 6 bases separated the two germline ends. The CDR3 has 13 amino acids. The chain's CDR3 is CATSRGPPGELFF. In nucleotides, the CDR3 is TGTGCCACCAGCAGAGGGCCTCCCGGGGAGCTGTTTTTT.

This clonotype was recorded once. This chain links TRBV4-3 with TRBJ2-2; possible D gene TRBD1, 5 bases. The V and J ends lost 2 bases and 6 bases respectively, with 16 bases between them. Germline CDR1 is LGHNA and CDR2 is YSLEER. The CDR3 runs to 16 residues. CDR3 amino acids: CASSQNEAGYSGELFF. The CDR3 nucleotides are TGCGCCAGCAGCCAAAATGAGGCAGGGTATTCCGGGGAGCTGTTTTTT.

This clonotype showed up many times. The chain links TRBV4-3 to TRBJ1-1; no clear D gene. The germline gives CDR1 LGHNA, CDR2 YSLEER. Trimming removed 0 bases from V and 5 bases from J, with 7 bases in between. The CDR3 loop spans 13 amino acids. In nucleotides, the CDR3 is TGCGCCAGCAGCCAAGATTCCGGAACTGAAGCTTTCTTT. Translation: CASSQDSGTEAFF.

The chain is built from TRBV25-1 and TRBJ2-3; 7 nucleotides agree with TRBD2. The ends lost 0 bases at V and 11 bases at J; junction bases unmatched: 14. CDR1 and CDR2 from the germline V gene are MGHDK and SYGVNS. The CDR3 covers 16 residues. CDR3 sequence (DNA): TGTGCCAGCAGTGAATACTGGGGGGGGGTGGACAATGAGCAGTATTTT. As protein: CASSEYWGGVDNEQYF.